These 21 T cell receptor beta chains share one sample of origin, sequenced in a study of identical twins. Via MiXCR, TCRdb re-called the 5' RACE reads, giving one row per CDR3 protein. This sample has about 390,000 distinct CDR3 sequences; approximately 9.1% occur once, and the top ten carry 8% to 10%. The source material was naive T cells sorted from blood. These receptor sequences come from a woman between 45 and 65 years old in good health.

This clonotype was found a few times. The rearrangement links TRBV12-3 or TRBV12-4 to TRBJ2-1; 8 bases agree with TRBD2. The CDR3 is made up of 15 amino acids. The V segment lost 4 bases and the J segment 8 bases; nucleotides outside the gene matches: 10. This CDR3 is CASSYSGGRLDEQFF. CDR3 DNA: TGTGCCAGCAGTTATTCTGGCGGGAGGCTGGATGAGCAGTTCTTC.

The chain employs TRBV4-1 and TRBJ1-1, with 9 positions matching TRBD1. V lost 2 bases and J lost 1; bases outside the gene matches: 8. Germline lookup yields CDR1 MGHRA and CDR2 YSYEKL. The CDR3 runs to 17 residues. The CDR3 protein is CASSQRGQGVPNTEAFF. CDR3 in DNA: TGCGCCAGCAGCCAAAGGGGACAGGGCGTCCCGAACACTGAAGCTTTCTTT.

This clonotype was detected many times. The chain employs TRBV12-3 or TRBV12-4 and TRBJ1-5; 7 nucleotides agree with TRBD1. The CDR3 totals 17 residues. J lost 0 bases, V lost 5 bases, and 10 bases had no gene match. The chain's CDR3 is CASSLKMTGNSNQPQHF. The CDR3 nucleotides are TGTGCCAGCAGTCTTAAAATGACAGGGAATAGCAATCAGCCCCAGCATTTT.

This clonotype occurred many times. The J gene is TRBJ1-1, the V gene TRBV5-1, with a tentative D call TRBD1 (6 bases). The CDR3 sequence is 14 residues long. V dropped 5 bases and J dropped 1 base, with 12 bases sitting between them. Germline V lookup: CDR1 SGHRS, CDR2 YFSETQ. DNA of the CDR3: TGCGCCAGCAGACTGGGACAAAAGAACACTGAAGCTTTCTTT. Its translation: CASRLGQKNTEAFF.

This chain's CDR3 is CSVVFVGEPYEQYF. The CDR3, as DNA: TGCAGCGTTGTATTCGTGGGGGAACCCTACGAGCAGTACTTC. V is TRBV29-1 and J is TRBJ2-7, with D possibly called TRBD1 or TRBD2 (5 bases each). Germline values: CDR1 SQVTM, CDR2 ANQGSEA. The CDR3 runs to 14 residues. V lost 4 bases and J 2 bases, leaving 15 bases between the germline ends.

The chain links TRBV20-1 to TRBJ2-5, with 7 bases matching TRBD2. CDR1 and CDR2 (germline): DFQATT, SNEGSKA (reference sequence). V trimming: 0 bases; J trimming: 3 bases; junction bases outside the gene matches: 7. The CDR3 runs to 15 residues. The CDR3 DNA is TGCAGTGCTAGAGAGGGCGGGAGCGCGGAAGAGACCCAGTACTTC. Translation gives CSAREGGSAEETQYF.

This clonotype was observed a few times. The rearrangement links TRBV20-1 to TRBJ1-4; D unresolved. Trimming cost V 5 bases and J 2 bases, with 15 bases left between them. The V gene's germline CDR1 is DFQATT and CDR2 SNEGSKA (reference sequence). This CDR3 has 15 residues. CDR3 sequence (DNA): TGCAGTGCTCGCATTGGGTCGACGACTAATGAAAAACTGTTTTTT. It translates to CSARIGSTTNEKLFF.

V gene TRBV11-2 combines with J gene TRBJ2-3; 12 bases align to TRBD2. CDR1 SGHAT and CDR2 FQNNGV come from the germline V gene. The CDR3 consists of 19 residues. V lost 5 bases to trimming and J lost 6 bases; unmatched junction nucleotides: 18. The CDR3 loop is CASSTMDRATSGSRDTQYF. DNA for the CDR3: TGTGCCAGCAGCACCATGGATAGGGCGACTAGCGGGAGTCGGGATACGCAGTATTTT.

This clonotype has only a few counts. The genes are TRBV7-8 and TRBJ2-5; 11 bases agree with TRBD2. CDR3 size: 16 residues. With 3 bases clipped from V and 4 bases from J, the junction kept 7 bases outside the gene matches. CDR1 and CDR2 from the germline V gene are SGHVS and FQNEAQ. CDR3 nucleotides: TGTGCCAGCAGCTTGACTGGTAGCGGGAGGGGAGAGACCCAGTACTTC. It codes for CASSLTGSGRGETQYF.

This clonotype appeared a few times. The chain recombines TRBV20-1 with TRBJ2-7; possibly TRBD2 for D (5 bases). The CDR3 length is 14 residues. Germline assignment: CDR1 DFQATT and CDR2 SNEGSKA (reference sequence). V was clipped by 1 base and J by 0 bases, with 10 bases between them. The CDR3 DNA reads TGCAGTGCTAGAGGGAGGATACCCTCCTACGAGCAGTACTTC. The encoded protein is CSARGRIPSYEQYF.

This clonotype was recorded many times. V is TRBV5-1 and J is TRBJ2-7, with D possibly TRBD2 on 5 matching bases. Looked up from germline, CDR1 is SGHRS and CDR2 is YFSETQ. Deletions cut 4 bases from V and 4 bases from J, with 15 bases between. The CDR3 length is 14 residues. This CDR3 is CASSVGLDRYEQYF. Written as DNA, the CDR3 is TGCGCCAGCAGCGTCGGACTGGACCGATACGAGCAGTACTTC.

The chain joins TRBV12-3 or TRBV12-4 to TRBJ2-3; TRBD1 aligns across 9 bases. The CDR3 has 16 residues. J was trimmed by 2 bases and V by 5 bases; bases with no gene match: 8. This CDR3 is CASSTRDRAYTDTQYF. CDR3 bases: TGTGCCAGCAGTACCCGGGACAGGGCCTACACAGATACGCAGTATTTT.

This clonotype was recorded a few times. The rearrangement uses TRBV6-5 and TRBJ2-1; D might be TRBD2 (5 bases). From germline, CDR1 is MNHEY and CDR2 SVGAGI. The CDR3 covers 11 residues. Trimming removed 6 bases at V and 10 bases at J, with 10 bases between. CDR3 loop: CASSQPGEQFF. CDR3 in DNA: TGTGCCAGCAGCCAACCGGGGGAGCAGTTCTTC.

The rearrangement uses TRBV28 and TRBJ1-3; D gene uncertain. Between the trimmed V and J ends, which lost 5 bases and 6 bases, there was a span of 14 bases. This CDR3 spans 14 amino acids. Germline CDR1 MDHEN, CDR2 SYDVKM. As DNA, the CDR3 is TGTGCCAGCAGTCAGATGGCAGTCAAAAACACCATATATTTT. Residues: CASSQMAVKNTIYF.

This clonotype was counted ten times or more. The CDR3 spells CSVAGQGGSYEQYV. CDR3 DNA sequence: TGCAGCGTCGCTGGTCAAGGGGGCTCCTACGAGCAGTACGTC. The rearrangement links TRBV29-1 to TRBJ2-7, with a weak D call TRBD1 (6 bases). V was shortened by 6 bases and J by 0 bases, with 15 bases between the two germline ends. Germline-derived CDR1 and CDR2 are SQVTM and ANQGSEA. There are 14 residues in the CDR3.

V usage is TRBV24-1 and J usage is TRBJ2-7, with D perhaps matching TRBD2 (6 bases). This CDR3 is 13 amino acids long. Germline-derived CDR1 and CDR2 are KGHDR and SFDVKD. V was clipped by 5 bases and J by 3 bases, with 10 bases between them. In nucleotides, the CDR3 is TGTGCCACCAGTGCCGGGGGTGGCTACGAGCAGTACTTC. It translates to CATSAGGGYEQYF.

A word on this clonotype: A much bigger clone sits one base away, suggesting this may be a read error. V is TRBV12-3 or TRBV12-4 and J is TRBJ2-3; no firm D call. The CDR3 is 15 residues long. V lost 7 bases to trimming and J lost 0 bases, with 14 bases between them. The CDR3 sequence is CASTLGKVSTDTQYF. CDR3 bases: TGTGCCAGCACTCTGGGGAAAGTTAGCACAGATACGCAGTATTTT.

This clonotype was counted a few times. The chain carries TRBV29-1 and TRBJ2-1; 7 bases are shared with TRBD2. The CDR3 has 14 residues. V dropped 4 bases and J dropped 1; count of bases not matched to a gene: 4. CDR1 and CDR2 from the germline V gene are SQVTM and ANQGSEA. The CDR3 sequence: CSVAAGPSYNEQFF. The CDR3, as DNA: TGCAGCGTTGCAGCGGGACCTTCCTACAATGAGCAGTTCTTC.

The V gene is TRBV11-2, the J gene TRBJ2-1; perhaps TRBD2 as D (5 bases). The CDR3 spans 15 residues. CDR1 and CDR2 from the germline V gene are SGHAT and FQNNGV. Trimming removed 3 bases at V and 1 base at J, with 10 bases between. The CDR3 here is CASSFSEVSYNEQFF. DNA for the CDR3: TGTGCCAGCAGCTTTAGCGAGGTATCCTACAATGAGCAGTTCTTC.

This clonotype was found a few times. This sequence joins TRBV2 and TRBJ1-2; tentative D call: TRBD1 (6 bases). Trimming left V 4 bases short and J 3 bases short, with 9 bases between. CDR3 length equals 13 residues. The germline V gene has CDR1 SNHLY and CDR2 FYNNEI. The CDR3 loop is CASSVEGDYGYTF. CDR3 DNA sequence: TGTGCCAGCAGTGTGGAGGGGGACTATGGCTACACCTTC.

This clonotype was counted a few times. The chain employs TRBV21-1 and TRBJ2-3; the table's TRBD1 call for D was not verified on the DNA. TRBV21-1 is a documented pseudogene. This CDR3 is 14 amino acids long. Written as DNA, the CDR3 is TGTGCCAGCAGCGGCCCCGTTGACACAGATACGCAGTATTTT. This gives the protein CASSGPVDTDTQYF.